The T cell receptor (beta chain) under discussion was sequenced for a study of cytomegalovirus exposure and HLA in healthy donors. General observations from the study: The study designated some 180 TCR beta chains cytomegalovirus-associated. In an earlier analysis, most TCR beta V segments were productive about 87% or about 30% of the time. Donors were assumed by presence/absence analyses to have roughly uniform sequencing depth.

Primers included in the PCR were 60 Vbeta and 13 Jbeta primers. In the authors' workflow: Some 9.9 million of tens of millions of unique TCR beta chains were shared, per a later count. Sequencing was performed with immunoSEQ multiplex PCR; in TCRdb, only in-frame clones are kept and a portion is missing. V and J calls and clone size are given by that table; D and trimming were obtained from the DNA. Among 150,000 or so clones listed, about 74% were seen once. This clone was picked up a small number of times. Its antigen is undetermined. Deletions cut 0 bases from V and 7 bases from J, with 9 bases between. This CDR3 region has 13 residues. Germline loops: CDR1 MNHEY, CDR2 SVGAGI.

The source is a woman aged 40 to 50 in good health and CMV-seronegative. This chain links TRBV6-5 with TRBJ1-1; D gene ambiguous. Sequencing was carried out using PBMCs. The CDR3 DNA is TGTGCCAGCAGTTACTCGAAAGTCAGTGAAGCTTTCTTT. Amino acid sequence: CASSYSKVSEAFF.